This T cell receptor beta chain was sequenced in a study of T cell repertoires in ileal Crohn's disease. Study summary: At postoperative colonoscopy, neoterminal ileum biopsies were taken as M6. Broader study findings: All patients with clonality above 26.8% had endoscopic recurrence.

A remark on this clone: Its antigen is unidentified.

Time point specified: neoterminal ileum biopsy at postoperative endoscopy, about 6 months after surgery. Germline V gene sequence: CDR1 MNHNY, CDR2 SVGAGI (reference sequence). V shed 5 bases and J 8 bases; nucleotides not matched to a gene: 6. The CDR3 runs 13 residues. Per sample, roughly 530 nanograms of biopsy DNA were TCRB immunosequenced. Clones were sequenced by immunoSEQ multiplex PCR, and TCRdb holds only the in-frame ones, with some missing. This sample yields some 12,000 clones, of which about 80% are seen a single time; 13% to 15% belongs to the top ten. Sequences were obtained from ileal tissue. This sequence joins TRBV6-6 and TRBJ1-2; 9 bases align to TRBD1. The sequence was obtained from an adult with Crohn's disease. CDR3 sequence (DNA): TGTGCCAGCAGTCCCTGGACAGGGGAGGGCTACACCTTC. Amino acids: CASSPWTGEGYTF.